The rows below give T cell receptor beta chains drawn from one sample of a study of T cell clones after liver transplantation. Method: immunoSEQ multiplex PCR; TCRdb's copy keeps in-frame clones and lacks some. The data show about 50,000 clones, about 67% seen once. The sequencing here drew on CD4+ T cells from blood, taken roughly 55 months after liver transplant. The receptor source for this set is a human patient who received a liver transplant. Some T cells may be supplied by the graft donor. Both conserved end residues are part of each CDR3. Fields, in order: J gene, V gene, D gene, clone size, CDR3 DNA, CDR3 protein. The D gene is left open where the match is weak. Clone size is stated in some rows and not others, as once, few, many or a class when expanded.

TRBJ1-2 TRBV6-5 - - TGTGCCAGCAGTTACTCGGGGAGCTCTGGCTACACCTTC CASSYSGSSGYTF
TRBJ1-6 TRBV6-5 - - TGTGCCAGCACCCCCGGGCAGGGGATTTCACCCCTCCACTTT CASTPGQGISPLHF
TRBJ2-2 TRBV28 - - TGTGCCAGCAGTTTTCGGCGGAACGGGGAGCTGTTTTTT CASSFRRNGELFF
TRBJ2-3 TRBV27 - - TGTGCCAGCAGTTTGGCCCTCGCGGGAAAGGAGGCAGATACGCAGTATTTT CASSLALAGKEADTQYF
TRBJ1-6 TRBV30 - - TGTGCCTGGAGTGTAGTAGGGGGATCCAATTCACCCCTCCACTTT CAWSVVGGSNSPLHF
TRBJ2-2 TRBV7-2 TRBD1 - TGTGCCAGCAGCGTCCGGACAGGGGGCAGAACCGGGGAGCTGTTTTTT CASSVRTGGRTGELFF
TRBJ1-3 TRBV4-1 - - TGCGCCAGCAGCGGTCCCGGACAGGGAAACACCATATATTTT CASSGPGQGNTIYF
TRBJ2-6 TRBV19 - - TGTGCCAGTTTCGAGAGGAATTCAGGGGTCCTGACTTTC CASFERNSGVLTF
TRBJ2-3 TRBV11-2 - - TGTGCCAGCAGCTTAGATCAAGGAGATACGCAGTATTTT CASSLDQGDTQYF
TRBJ2-5 TRBV19 - once TGTGCCAGTACCCGGAGAGGGGGGCAAGAGACCCAGTACTTC CASTRRGGQETQYF
TRBJ2-7 TRBV6-1 - few TGTGCCAGCAGTGCCGCCGGGACGGCCGTCTCCTACGAGCAGTACTTC CASSAAGTAVSYEQYF
TRBJ1-3 TRBV27 - - TGTGCCAGCAGTTTGACGAGTGGAAACACCATATATTTT CASSLTSGNTIYF
TRBJ1-5 TRBV30 TRBD1 - TGTGCCTGGAGCCGGACAGGTTCGCTGAATCAGCCCCAGCATTTT CAWSRTGSLNQPQHF
TRBJ1-3 TRBV7-2 - - TGTGCCAGCAGCTTAGCGCAGCAAGGAAACACCATATATTTT CASSLAQQGNTIYF
TRBJ2-5 TRBV27 TRBD1 - TGTGCCAGCAGCCCTAGGGACAGAAAAGAGACCCAGTACTTC CASSPRDRKETQYF
TRBJ1-5 TRBV2 - few TGTGCCAGCAGTGCGGAGGGGTTCAATCAGCCCCAGCATTTT CASSAEGFNQPQHF
TRBJ2-2 TRBV6-5 TRBD1 - TGTGCCAGCAGTTACCCGGGACAGGGAAACACCGGGGAGCTGTTTTTT CASSYPGQGNTGELFF
TRBJ1-2 TRBV19 TRBD1 - TGTGCCAGTACCACAGCGGGACAGGGGGTTTTTAACTATGGCTACACCTTC CASTTAGQGVFNYGYTF
TRBJ1-5 TRBV15 - - TGTGCCACCAGCAGAGCGGGGCAGGAAATTTATAGCAATCAGCCCCAGCATTTT CATSRAGQEIYSNQPQHF
TRBJ2-5 TRBV6-1 - few TGTGCCAGCAGCCGCGAGCGGATCGAGACCCAGTACTTC CASSRERIETQYF
TRBJ2-7 TRBV2 - - TGTGCCAGCAGTGCAGGGATATTCGAGCAGTACTTC CASSAGIFEQYF
TRBJ1-5 TRBV6-6 TRBD1 - TGTGCCAGCGCTGACAGGGGAGCTTATAGCAATCAGCCCCAGCATTTT CASADRGAYSNQPQHF
TRBJ1-4 TRBV2 - few TGTGCCAGCAGTGAAGTGGAGGGGAGAAAACTGTTTTTT CASSEVEGRKLFF
TRBJ2-1 TRBV19 - few TGTGCCAGTAGTCCGAGGACTAAACCCTCGGTCGATGAGCAGTTCTTC CASSPRTKPSVDEQFF
TRBJ2-1 TRBV10-3 TRBD1 - TGTGCCATCAGAGACTTTACAGGGGGCTCCTACAATGAGCAGTTCTTC CAIRDFTGGSYNEQFF
TRBJ2-1 TRBV7-2 - - TGTGCCAGCAGCTTAGGCGGACTAAACAATGAGCAGTTCTTC CASSLGGLNNEQFF
TRBJ1-2 TRBV11-2 TRBD1 few TGTGCCAGCAGCATGGGACAGTTCTACACCTTC CASSMGQFYTF
TRBJ1-4 TRBV4-1 TRBD1 once TGCGCCAGCAGCCAACCGGGACAGGGGGCAGAAAAACTGTTTTTT CASSQPGQGAEKLFF
TRBJ1-6 TRBV7-2 - - TGTGCCAGCAGAACTCAGGGTGCGACGAATTCACCCCTCCACTTT CASRTQGATNSPLHF
TRBJ2-5 TRBV4-2 - few TGTGCCAGCAGCCAAGTAAAAGGAGAGACCCAGTACTTC CASSQVKGETQYF
TRBJ2-3 TRBV4-2 - few TGTGCCAGCAGCCAAGATTTTCCCTCGGGGGCAGATACGCAGTATTTT CASSQDFPSGADTQYF
TRBJ2-2 TRBV7-2 - - TGTGCCAGCAGCTTAGGTAGCACCGGGGAGCTGTTTTTT CASSLGSTGELFF
TRBJ2-5 TRBV9 TRBD1 - TGTGCCAGCAGCGTAAGTCCAGGGGGCTCGGAGACCCAGTACTTC CASSVSPGGSETQYF
TRBJ2-1 TRBV28 - - TGTGCCAGCAGTTTAGACAGCTTTGAGCAGTTCTTC CASSLDSFEQFF
TRBJ2-1 TRBV19 TRBD2 few TGTGCCAGTAGTATAATTAGCGGGGGAACCTACAATGAGCAGTTCTTC CASSIISGGTYNEQFF
TRBJ2-3 TRBV30 - - TGTGCCTGGACAGGGGGAGGGACAGATACGCAGTATTTT CAWTGGGTDTQYF
TRBJ2-1 TRBV2 TRBD1 - TGTGCCAGCAGTGTAGGGGGCTGGGTCTACAATGAGCAGTTCTTC CASSVGGWVYNEQFF
TRBJ2-5 TRBV5-6 - - TGTGCCAGCAGCCCGGGGGGAGGGGGCCAAGAGACCCAGTACTTC CASSPGGGGQETQYF
TRBJ2-1 TRBV6-1 - - TGTGCCAGCAGTGAAGGCTTACACGGGGAAGAGCAGTTCTTC CASSEGLHGEEQFF
TRBJ1-1 TRBV5-1 TRBD1 - TGCGCCAGCAGCTTGGGTGGACAGGGTGCAAGAGGAACTGAAGCTTTCTTT CASSLGGQGARGTEAFF
TRBJ2-5 TRBV5-6 - - TGTGCCAGCAGTACCCAGGGCCGAGTGGGGACCCAGTACTTC CASSTQGRVGTQYF
TRBJ2-7 TRBV10-2 TRBD1 few TGCGCCAGCAAGCCTGCCGGGACAGGGATTTACGAGCAGTACTTC CASKPAGTGIYEQYF
TRBJ2-1 TRBV20-1 - - TGCAGTGCTAGTCAGGCCTTAAGGGAGTTCTTC CSASQALREFF
TRBJ1-4 TRBV14 - - TGTGCCAGCAGCCAAGGGAGGCGGCTTAATCCAACTAATGAAAAACTGTTTTTT CASSQGRRLNPTNEKLFF
TRBJ2-3 TRBV9 - - TGTGCCAGCAGCGTAGCGTGGGAAAACACAGATACGCAGTATTTT CASSVAWENTDTQYF
TRBJ1-2 TRBV28 TRBD1 few TGTGCCAGCAGTCTTAGACAGGGATACTATGGCTACACCTTC CASSLRQGYYGYTF
TRBJ1-2 TRBV27 - - TGTGCCAGCAGTCCAGACGGGAACCGTCTTTATGGCTACACCTTC CASSPDGNRLYGYTF
TRBJ2-7 TRBV7-2 - - TGTGCCAGCAGCTTAAATTTCCGCGAGCAGTACTTC CASSLNFREQYF